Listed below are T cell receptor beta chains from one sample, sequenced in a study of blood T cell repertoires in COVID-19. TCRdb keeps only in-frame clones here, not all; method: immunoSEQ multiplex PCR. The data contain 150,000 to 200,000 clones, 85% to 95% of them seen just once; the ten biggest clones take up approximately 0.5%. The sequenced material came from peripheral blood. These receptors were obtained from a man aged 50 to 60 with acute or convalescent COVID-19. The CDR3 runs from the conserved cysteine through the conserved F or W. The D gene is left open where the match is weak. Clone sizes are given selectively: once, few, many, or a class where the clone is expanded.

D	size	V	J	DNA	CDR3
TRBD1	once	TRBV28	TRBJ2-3	TGTGCCAGCGGGGCAGGGGGAACAGATACGCAGTATTTT	CASGAGGTDTQYF
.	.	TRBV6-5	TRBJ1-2	TGTGCCACCCGGACAACTATGGCTGAAAGCTACACCTTC	CATRTTMAESYTF
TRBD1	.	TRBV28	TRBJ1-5	TGTGCCAGCAGGGGGACAGGGGGCGCGGCTGGGCCCCAGCATTTT	CASRGTGGAAGPQHF
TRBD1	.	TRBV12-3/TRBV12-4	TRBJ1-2	TGTGCCAGCAGCAGGGACAGGGAAGTTGGCTACACCTTC	CASSRDREVGYTF
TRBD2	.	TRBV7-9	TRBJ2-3	TGTGCCAGCAGCCCCGCGGTCGGTAGCGGGATAACAGATACGCAGTATTTT	CASSPAVGSGITDTQYF
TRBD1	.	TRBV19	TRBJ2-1	TGTGCCAGTAGTACTGACAGGGATAGTGAGCAGTTCTTC	CASSTDRDSEQFF
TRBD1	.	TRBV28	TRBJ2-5	TGTGCCAGCAGCCCGGGACAGGCTGGGGGGACCCAGTACTTC	CASSPGQAGGTQYF
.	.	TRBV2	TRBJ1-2	TGTGCCAGCAGGCCACGTTCGCAGGCTAACTATGGCTACACCTTC	CASRPRSQANYGYTF
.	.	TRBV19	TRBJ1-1	TGTGCCAGTAGTATCACAGGGCTCGCTGAAGCTTTCTTT	CASSITGLAEAFF
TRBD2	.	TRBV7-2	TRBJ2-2	TGTGCCAGCAGCTTGACTAGCGGGAACACCGGGGAGCTGTTTTTT	CASSLTSGNTGELFF
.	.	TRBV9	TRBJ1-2	TGTGCCAGCAGCCCAGAGGTTAGCCCCTATGGCTACACCTTC	CASSPEVSPYGYTF
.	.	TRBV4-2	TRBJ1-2	TGTGCCAGCAGCCAAGGGGGGGGGCGTCTTTCTGGCTACACCTTC	CASSQGGGRLSGYTF
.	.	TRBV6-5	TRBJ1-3	TGTGCCAGCAGTCTGGGGCGCAGTGGAAACACCATATATTTT	CASSLGRSGNTIYF